This is a list of T cell receptor beta chains from one sample in a study of blood T cells in healthy people across ages. TCRdb used MiXCR to reprocess the 5' RACE reads, holding one entry per CDR3 protein. Of some 790,000 distinct CDR3 sequences detected, 25% to 30% appear once; the ten largest clones hold 15% to 20%. Sequenced: blood. The source is a woman older than 75 in good health. Each CDR3 is given with its conserved first and last residue.

v_call cdr3_aa
TRBV20-1 CSALTQGTEAFF
TRBV12-3/TRBV12-4 CASSSGGADRYTF
TRBV10-2 CASRYEAARRWETQYF
TRBV14 CASSLLGPLNTEAFF
TRBV20-1 CSAMGASGGQETQYF
TRBV3-1 CASSRTGAGNTIYF
TRBV15 CATSGGRTSGGEDEQFF
TRBV7-2 CASRIPTGGYGYTF
TRBV7-2 CASSNRDRGLYEQYF
TRBV6-5 CASSYYQGGNYEQYF
TRBV28 CASRARGLRDSPLHF
TRBV20-1 CSATASHNEKLFF
TRBV6-5 CASSYDAADTQYF
TRBV12-3/TRBV12-4 CASSFGGRTDVQYF
TRBV6-2/TRBV6-3 CASRKTVSGNTIYF
TRBV28 CASSFPKKPFNQPQHF